This T cell receptor (beta chain) appears in the sequencing data of a study of OX40 agonist ivuxolimab in advanced cancers. On the study more broadly: Every 2 weeks, ivuxolimab was infused into the patients intravenously at between 0.01 and 10 mg/kg. Participants could have had prior anti-PD-1, anti-PD-L1 or anti-CTLA-4 therapy, and about 40% had some. A partial response was reached by three patients: one with hepatocellular carcinoma and two with cutaneous melanoma.

The germline V and J ends were trimmed by 2 bases and 7 bases, with 9 bases remaining between them. Looked up from germline, CDR1 is KGHSH and CDR2 is LQKENI. The CDR3 sequence is 12 residues long. Points from the study as a whole: Expanded peripheral T-cell antigen specificity went undetermined.

TCRdb keeps only in-frame clones here, not all; method: immunoSEQ multiplex PCR. The data show 60,000 to 75,000 clones, approximately 88% seen once. Of note for this clone: Its antigen is currently unknown. The sample has other DNA sequences that encode this CDR3 too.

The sequence was collected from an adult with an advanced solid tumor such as melanoma, head and neck, liver or kidney cancer. Source: CD4+ or CD8+ T cells sorted from blood, taken in a trial of the OX40 agonist ivuxolimab. J is TRBJ2-7 and V is TRBV18; D is unresolved. This CDR3 reads CASSPGSPEQYF. The CDR3 DNA is TGTGCCAGCTCACCAGGGTCGCCGGAGCAGTACTTC.